The clone carrying this T cell receptor beta chain was seen ten or more times. One end of the junction is discordant with germline, which a read error may explain. This specimen belongs to a study of early T cells in non-severe SARS-CoV-2 infection. Study details: The chains were unpaired, and the sequenced material was bulk RNA from unsorted whole blood.

TCRdb fed the 5' RACE reads into MiXCR, producing one record per CDR3 protein. This sample has around 52,000 distinct CDR3 sequences; about 5.9% occur once, and the top ten carry around 4%. The clonotype originates from an adult who was a healthcare worker with PCR-confirmed SARS-CoV-2 infection or an uninfected control (not recorded which). The specimen was whole blood.

DNA for the CDR3: TGTGCCAGCAGCTCGGAGGGACAGATGAACACTGAAGCTTTCTTT. Amino acids: CASSSEGQMNTEAFF. V usage is TRBV5-1 and J usage is TRBJ1-1, with 7 bases that match TRBD1. The CDR3 covers 15 residues. From germline, CDR1 is SGHRS and CDR2 YFSETQ.